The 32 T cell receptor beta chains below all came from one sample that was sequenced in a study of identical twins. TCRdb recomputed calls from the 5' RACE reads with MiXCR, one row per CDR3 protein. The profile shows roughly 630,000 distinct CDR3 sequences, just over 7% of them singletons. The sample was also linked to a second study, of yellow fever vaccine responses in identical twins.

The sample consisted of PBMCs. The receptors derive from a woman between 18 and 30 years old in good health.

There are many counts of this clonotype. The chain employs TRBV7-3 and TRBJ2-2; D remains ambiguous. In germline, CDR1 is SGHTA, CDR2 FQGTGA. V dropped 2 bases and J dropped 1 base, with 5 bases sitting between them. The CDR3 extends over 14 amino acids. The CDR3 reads CASSLDWNTGELFF. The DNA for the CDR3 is TGTGCCAGCAGCTTAGACTGGAACACCGGGGAGCTGTTTTTT. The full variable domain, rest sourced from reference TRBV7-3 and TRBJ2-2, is GAGVSQTPSNKVTEKGKYVELRCDPISGHTALYWYRQSLGQGPEFLIYFQGTGAADDSGLPNDRFFAVRPEGSVSTLKIQRTERGDSAVYLCASSLDWNTGELFFGEGSRLTVL.

The CDR3: CSVALLAGRYEQYF. CDR3 bases: TGCAGCGTCGCGCTCCTAGCGGGACGGTACGAGCAGTACTTC. The chain combines TRBV29-1 with TRBJ2-7, with 9 bases that match TRBD2. The CDR3 has 14 amino acids. The ends lost 6 bases at V and 4 bases at J; junction bases unmatched: 10. The germline CDR1 and CDR2 sequences are SQVTM and ANQGSEA.

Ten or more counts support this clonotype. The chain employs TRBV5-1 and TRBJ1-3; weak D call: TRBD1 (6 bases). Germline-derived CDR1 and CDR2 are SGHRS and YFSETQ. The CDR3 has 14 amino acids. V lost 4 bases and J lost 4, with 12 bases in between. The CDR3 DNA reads TGCGCCAGCAGCCCGGGGGCGCAGGGAAACACCATATATTTT. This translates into CASSPGAQGNTIYF.

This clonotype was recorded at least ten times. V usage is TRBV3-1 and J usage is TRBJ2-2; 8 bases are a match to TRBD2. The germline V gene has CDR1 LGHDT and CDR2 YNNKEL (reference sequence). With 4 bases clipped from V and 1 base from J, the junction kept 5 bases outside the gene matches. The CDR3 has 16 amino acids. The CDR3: CASSPRRGVNTGELFF. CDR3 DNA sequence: TGTGCCAGCAGCCCGCGGCGGGGGGTGAACACCGGGGAGCTGTTTTTT.

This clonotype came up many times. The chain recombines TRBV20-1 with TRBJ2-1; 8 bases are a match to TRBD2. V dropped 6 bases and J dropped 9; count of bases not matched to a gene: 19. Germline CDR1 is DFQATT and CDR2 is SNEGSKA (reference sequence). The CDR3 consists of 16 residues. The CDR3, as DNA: TGCAGTGCCTACCGCCTTAGCGGGGCAATTGGCGGTGAGCAGTTCTTC. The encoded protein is CSAYRLSGAIGGEQFF.

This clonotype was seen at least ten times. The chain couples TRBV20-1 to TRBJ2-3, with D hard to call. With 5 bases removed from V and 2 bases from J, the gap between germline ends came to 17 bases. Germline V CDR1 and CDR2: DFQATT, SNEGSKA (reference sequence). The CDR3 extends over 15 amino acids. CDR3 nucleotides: TGCAGTGCTGAGAAAGCCGAGCAGAACACAGATACGCAGTATTTT. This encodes CSAEKAEQNTDTQYF.

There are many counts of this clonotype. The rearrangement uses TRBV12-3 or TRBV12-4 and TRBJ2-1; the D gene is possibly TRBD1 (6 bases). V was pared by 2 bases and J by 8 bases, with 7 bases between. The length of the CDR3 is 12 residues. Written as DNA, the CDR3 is TGTGCCAGCAGTTTATCAGGGGATGAGCAGTTCTTC. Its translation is CASSLSGDEQFF.

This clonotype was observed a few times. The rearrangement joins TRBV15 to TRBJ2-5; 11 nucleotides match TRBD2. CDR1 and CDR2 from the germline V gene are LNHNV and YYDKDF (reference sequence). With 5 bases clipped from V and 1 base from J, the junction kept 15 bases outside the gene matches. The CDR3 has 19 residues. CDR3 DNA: TGTGCCACCAGCGGCTCCCTTCTCCGACTAGCGGGGATCCAAGAGACCCAGTACTTC. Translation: CATSGSLLRLAGIQETQYF.

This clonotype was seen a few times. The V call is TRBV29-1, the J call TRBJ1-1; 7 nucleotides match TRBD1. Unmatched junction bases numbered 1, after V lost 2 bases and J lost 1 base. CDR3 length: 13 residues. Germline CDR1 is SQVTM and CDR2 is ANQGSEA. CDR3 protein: CSVERTGNTEAFF. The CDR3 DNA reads TGCAGCGTTGAACGGACAGGGAACACTGAAGCTTTCTTT.

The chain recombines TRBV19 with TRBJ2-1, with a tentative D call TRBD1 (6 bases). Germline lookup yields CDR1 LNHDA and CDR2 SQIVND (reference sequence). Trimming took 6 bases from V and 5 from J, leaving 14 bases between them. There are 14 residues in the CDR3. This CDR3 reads CASRQDRLDNEQFF. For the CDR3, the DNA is TGTGCCAGTAGGCAAGACAGGTTAGACAATGAGCAGTTCTTC.

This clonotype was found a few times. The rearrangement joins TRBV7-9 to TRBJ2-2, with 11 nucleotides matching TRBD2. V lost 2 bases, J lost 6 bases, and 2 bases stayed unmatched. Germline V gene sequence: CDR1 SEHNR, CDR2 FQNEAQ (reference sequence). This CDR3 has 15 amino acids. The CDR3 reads CASSLPGLAAGELFF. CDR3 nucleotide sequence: TGTGCCAGCAGCTTACCGGGACTAGCGGCCGGGGAGCTGTTTTTT.

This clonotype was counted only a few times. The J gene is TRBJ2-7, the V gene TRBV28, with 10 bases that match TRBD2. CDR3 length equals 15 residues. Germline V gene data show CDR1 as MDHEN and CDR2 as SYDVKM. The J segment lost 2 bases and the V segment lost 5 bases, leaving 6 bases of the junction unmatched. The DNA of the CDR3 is TGTGCCAGCAGTGATATAGCGGGAGGAGCCTACGAGCAGTACTTC. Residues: CASSDIAGGAYEQYF.

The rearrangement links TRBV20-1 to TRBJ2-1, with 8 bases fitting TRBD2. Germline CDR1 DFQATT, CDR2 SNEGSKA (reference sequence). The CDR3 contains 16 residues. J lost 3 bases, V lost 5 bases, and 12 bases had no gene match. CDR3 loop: CSAYATVGRDYNEQFF. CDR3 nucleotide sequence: TGCAGTGCTTACGCCACGGTCGGGAGGGACTACAATGAGCAGTTCTTC.

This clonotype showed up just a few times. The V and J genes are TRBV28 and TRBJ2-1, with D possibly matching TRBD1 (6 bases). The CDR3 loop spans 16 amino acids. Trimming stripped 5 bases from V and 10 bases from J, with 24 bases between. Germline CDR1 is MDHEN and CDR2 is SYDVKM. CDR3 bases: TGTGCCAGCAGTACCCTCTCTCAGACAGGCGGAATGGAGCAGTTCTTC. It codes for CASSTLSQTGGMEQFF.

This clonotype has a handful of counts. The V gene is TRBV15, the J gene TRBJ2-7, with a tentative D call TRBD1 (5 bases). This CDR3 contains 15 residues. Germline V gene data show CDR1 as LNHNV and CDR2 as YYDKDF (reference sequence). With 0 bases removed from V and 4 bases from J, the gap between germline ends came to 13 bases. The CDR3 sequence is CATSRDLGQLYEQYV. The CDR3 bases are TGTGCCACCAGCAGAGATCTGGGGCAGTTATACGAGCAGTACGTC.

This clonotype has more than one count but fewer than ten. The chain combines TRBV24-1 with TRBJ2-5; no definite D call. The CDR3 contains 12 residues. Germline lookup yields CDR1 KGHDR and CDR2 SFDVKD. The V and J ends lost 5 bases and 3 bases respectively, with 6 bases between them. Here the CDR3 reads CATSGAEETQYF. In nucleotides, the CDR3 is TGTGCCACCAGTGGGGCTGAAGAGACCCAGTACTTC.

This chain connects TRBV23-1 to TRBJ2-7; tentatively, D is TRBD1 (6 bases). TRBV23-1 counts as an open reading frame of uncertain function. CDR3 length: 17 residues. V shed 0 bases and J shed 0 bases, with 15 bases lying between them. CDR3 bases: TGCGCCAGCAGTCAATCTGGCCACTTAGGGGGCTCCTACGAGCAGTACGTC. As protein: CASSQSGHLGGSYEQYV.

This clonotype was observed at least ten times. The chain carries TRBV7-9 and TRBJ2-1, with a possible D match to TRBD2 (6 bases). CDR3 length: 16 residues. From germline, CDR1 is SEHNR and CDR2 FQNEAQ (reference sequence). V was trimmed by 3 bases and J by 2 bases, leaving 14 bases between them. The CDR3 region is CASSFPWGEAYNEQFF. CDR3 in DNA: TGTGCCAGCAGCTTCCCCTGGGGGGAGGCCTACAATGAGCAGTTCTTC.

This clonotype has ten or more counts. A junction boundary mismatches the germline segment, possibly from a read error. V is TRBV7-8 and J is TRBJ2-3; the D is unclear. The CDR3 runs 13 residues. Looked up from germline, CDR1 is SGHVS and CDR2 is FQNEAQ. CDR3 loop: CASRLAGTDTQYF. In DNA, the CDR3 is TGTGCCAGCAGATTAGCAGGCACAGATACGCAGTATTTT.

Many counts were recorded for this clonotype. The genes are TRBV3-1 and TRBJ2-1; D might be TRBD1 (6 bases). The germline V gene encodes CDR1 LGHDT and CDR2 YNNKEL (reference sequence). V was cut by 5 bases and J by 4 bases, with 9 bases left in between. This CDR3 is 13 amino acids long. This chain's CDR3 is CASSAGQYNEQFF. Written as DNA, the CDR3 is TGTGCCAGCAGCGCCGGACAGTACAATGAGCAGTTCTTC.

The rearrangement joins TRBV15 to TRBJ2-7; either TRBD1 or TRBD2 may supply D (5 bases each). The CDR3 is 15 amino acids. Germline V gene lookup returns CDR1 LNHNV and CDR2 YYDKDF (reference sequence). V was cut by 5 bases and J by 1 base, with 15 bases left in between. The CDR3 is CATSAPGTVSYEQYF. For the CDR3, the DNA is TGTGCCACCAGCGCCCCCGGGACGGTGTCCTACGAGCAGTACTTC.

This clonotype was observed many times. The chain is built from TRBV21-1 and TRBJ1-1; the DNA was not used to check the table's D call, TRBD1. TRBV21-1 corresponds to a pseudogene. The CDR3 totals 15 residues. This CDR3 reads CASSKLPGMNTEAFF. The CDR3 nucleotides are TGTGCCAGCAGCAAATTACCGGGGATGAACACTGAAGCTTTCTTT.

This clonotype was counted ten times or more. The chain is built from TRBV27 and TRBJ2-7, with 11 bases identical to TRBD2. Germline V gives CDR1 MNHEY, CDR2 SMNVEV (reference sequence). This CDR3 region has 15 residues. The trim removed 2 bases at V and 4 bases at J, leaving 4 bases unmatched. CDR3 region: CASSLGTSGIYEQYF. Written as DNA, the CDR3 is TGTGCCAGCAGTTTAGGGACTAGCGGAATATACGAGCAGTACTTC.

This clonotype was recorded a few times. In nucleotides, the CDR3 is TGTGCCAGCAGCCACCGGGACACCGAGGGAGAGACCCAGTACTTC. Its protein product is CASSHRDTEGETQYF. This chain connects TRBV12-3 or TRBV12-4 to TRBJ2-5; D is possibly TRBD1 (6 bases). The V end lost 6 bases, the J end lost 4 bases, and 18 bases lay between the germline ends. This CDR3 has 15 amino acids.

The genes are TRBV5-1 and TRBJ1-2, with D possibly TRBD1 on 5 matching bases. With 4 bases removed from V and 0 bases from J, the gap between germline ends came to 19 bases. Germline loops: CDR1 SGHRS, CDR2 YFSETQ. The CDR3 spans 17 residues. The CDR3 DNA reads TGCGCCAGCAGCGCGTCGCATACAGGTCTACCTAACTATGGCTACACCTTC. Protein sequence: CASSASHTGLPNYGYTF.

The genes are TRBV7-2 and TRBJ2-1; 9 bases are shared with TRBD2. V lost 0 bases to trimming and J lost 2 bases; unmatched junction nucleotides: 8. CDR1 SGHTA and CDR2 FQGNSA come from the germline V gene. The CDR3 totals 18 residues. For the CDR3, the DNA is TGTGCCAGCAGCTTAGCATTGCGGGGGGGCGGGGCCTACAATGAGCAGTTCTTC. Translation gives CASSLALRGGGAYNEQFF. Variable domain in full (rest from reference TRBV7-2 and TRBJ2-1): GAGVSQSPSNKVTEKGKDVELRCDPISGHTALYWYRQSLGQGLEFLIYFQGNSAPDKSGLPSDRFSAERTGGSVSTLTIQRTQQEDSAVYLCASSLALRGGGAYNEQFFGPGTRLTVL.

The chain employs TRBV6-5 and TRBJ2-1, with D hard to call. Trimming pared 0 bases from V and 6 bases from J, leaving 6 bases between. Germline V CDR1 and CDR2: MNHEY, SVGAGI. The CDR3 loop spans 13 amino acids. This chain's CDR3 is CASSYSRTNEQFF. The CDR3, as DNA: TGTGCCAGCAGTTACTCTAGGACCAATGAGCAGTTCTTC.

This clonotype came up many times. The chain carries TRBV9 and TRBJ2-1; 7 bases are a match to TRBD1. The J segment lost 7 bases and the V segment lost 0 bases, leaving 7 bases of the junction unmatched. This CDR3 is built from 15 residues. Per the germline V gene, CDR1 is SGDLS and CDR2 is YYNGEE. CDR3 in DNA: TGTGCCAGCAGCGTAGGATGGGCAGGGGGTAATGAGCAGTTCTTC. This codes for CASSVGWAGGNEQFF.

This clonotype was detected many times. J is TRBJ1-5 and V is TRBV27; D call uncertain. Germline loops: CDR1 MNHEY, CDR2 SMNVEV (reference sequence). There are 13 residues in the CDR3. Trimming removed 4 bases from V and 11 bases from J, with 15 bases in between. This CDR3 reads CASSSGPKGSQHF. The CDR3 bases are TGTGCCAGCAGTTCCGGACCGAAAGGCTCCCAGCATTTT.

CDR3 in amino acids: CSVASAGWMTDTQYF. The CDR3 DNA reads as TGCAGCGTTGCCTCGGCTGGATGGATGACAGATACGCAGTATTTT. V is TRBV29-1 and J is TRBJ2-3; D remains unclear. The CDR3 sequence is 15 residues long. Trimming stripped 4 bases from V and 3 bases from J, with 17 bases between. Per germline, CDR1 SQVTM and CDR2 ANQGSEA.

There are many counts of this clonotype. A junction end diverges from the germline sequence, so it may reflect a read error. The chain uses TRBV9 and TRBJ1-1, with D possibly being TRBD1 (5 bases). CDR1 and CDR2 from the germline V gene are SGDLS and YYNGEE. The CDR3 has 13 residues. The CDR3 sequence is CASSVGGDTEAFF. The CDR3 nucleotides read TGCGCCAGCAGCGTCGGGGGGGACACTGAAGCTTTCTTT.

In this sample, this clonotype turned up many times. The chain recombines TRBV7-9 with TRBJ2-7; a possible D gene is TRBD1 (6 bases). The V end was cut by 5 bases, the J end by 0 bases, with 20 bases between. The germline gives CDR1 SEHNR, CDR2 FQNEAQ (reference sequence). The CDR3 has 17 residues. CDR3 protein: CASSPTGQGPSSYEQYF. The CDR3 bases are TGTGCCAGCAGCCCAACAGGGCAGGGGCCATCCTCCTACGAGCAGTACTTC.